This is a list of T cell receptor beta chains from one sample in a study of blood T cell repertoires in COVID-19. This table comes from immunoSEQ multiplex PCR, and its TCRdb copy is limited to in-frame clones, with some not included. This table holds about 72,000 clones, roughly 87% found once. Source material: peripheral blood. The receptors stem from a human donor in a cohort sampled during active COVID-19. Each CDR3 is given with its conserved first and last residue. A D gene is named only where the DNA matches it firmly. Not all rows give a size; the values are once, few, many and, for expanded clones, a class.

V	D	J	size	DNA	CDR3
TRBV12-3/TRBV12-4	TRBD1	TRBJ1-5	-	TGTGCCAGCAGCCAAGACAGGGGTCAGCCCCAGCATTTT	CASSQDRGQPQHF
TRBV11-3	-	TRBJ2-7	once	TGTGCCAGCAGCCCTCGCAGCTCCTACGAGCAGTACTTC	CASSPRSSYEQYF
TRBV6-2/TRBV6-3	-	TRBJ1-3	-	TGTGCCAGCAGTCGACAGTTCCTCCTCTCTGGAAACACCATATATTTT	CASSRQFLLSGNTIYF
TRBV27	-	TRBJ1-5	-	TGTGCCAGCAGTCCCCGACAGTACAATCAGCCCCAGCATTTT	CASSPRQYNQPQHF
TRBV7-9	-	TRBJ2-7	-	TGTGCCAGCAGCCCGGCACTAACTAGGGACTACGAGCAGTACTTC	CASSPALTRDYEQYF
TRBV7-3	TRBD1	TRBJ1-1	-	TGTGCCAGCAGCGGTTGGGGACAGCCTAACACTGAAGCTTTCTTT	CASSGWGQPNTEAFF
TRBV5-4	TRBD1	TRBJ1-1	-	TGTGCCAGCAGTTCCGGGACAGGCCTAAACACTGAAGCTTTCTTT	CASSSGTGLNTEAFF
TRBV7-9	TRBD1	TRBJ1-1	-	TGTGCCAGCAGCTTGCCAGGGGGCGGGACTGAAGCTTTCTTT	CASSLPGGGTEAFF
TRBV7-2	-	TRBJ2-1	-	TGTGCCAGCAGCTTAGTATGGCTAGCAAATGAGCAGTTCTTC	CASSLVWLANEQFF
TRBV30	TRBD1	TRBJ1-5	-	TGTGCCTGGAGTTGGGAGGGACAGGGGGGTCAGCCCCAGCATTTT	CAWSWEGQGGQPQHF
TRBV2	-	TRBJ1-4	-	TGTGCCAGCGCGGCGCAGGGAAAGGTTAATGAAAAACTGTTTTTT	CASAAQGKVNEKLFF
TRBV4-1	-	TRBJ1-1	-	TGCGCCAGCAGCCAAACTGAGAAAGCTTTCTTT	CASSQTEKAFF
TRBV15	TRBD1	TRBJ2-2	-	TGTGCCACCCGGGACAGGGGAAATACCGGGGAGCTGTTTTTT	CATRDRGNTGELFF
TRBV18	-	TRBJ2-2	-	TGTGCCAGCATTACAGAGCTCCAGCCCGGGGAGCTGTTTTTT	CASITELQPGELFF
TRBV6-5	-	TRBJ2-1	few	TGTGCCAGCAGTCGGTCAGGGTCCTACAATGAGCAGTTCTTC	CASSRSGSYNEQFF
TRBV5-4	TRBD1	TRBJ1-2	-	TGTGCCAGCAGCCTCCAGGGGGCAAGCTATGGCTACACCTTC	CASSLQGASYGYTF